Listed below are T cell receptor beta chains from one sample, sequenced in a study of long-term antiretroviral therapy in people with HIV. Only in-frame clones appear in the TCRdb table, and some are missing; sequencing was by immunoSEQ multiplex PCR. The table has 15,000 to 20,000 clones, roughly 80% seen once; the top ten hold roughly 18%. The sequencing used unsorted PBMCs, collected 0.6 years after starting antiretroviral therapy. These receptors were collected from a woman aged 18-30 years with HIV. The CDR3 runs from the conserved cysteine through the conserved F or W. Fields, in order: clone size, J gene, V gene, D gene, CDR3 protein, CDR3 DNA. D genes are given only for firm matches. Clone size is shown for a subset of rows, as once, few, many or a class of expanded clone.

abundance: once; j_gene: TRBJ2-3; v_gene: TRBV6-1; d_gene: -; CDR3aa: CASSNPGQPREYF; CDR3nt: TGTGCCAGCTCGAACCCTGGACAGCCGCGGGAGTATTTT
abundance: -; j_gene: TRBJ1-5; v_gene: TRBV30; d_gene: -; CDR3aa: CAWSPRGGRQPQHF; CDR3nt: TGTGCCTGGAGCCCACGGGGGGGGCGGCAGCCCCAGCATTTT
abundance: once; j_gene: TRBJ2-3; v_gene: TRBV19; d_gene: -; CDR3aa: CASSMDRHSADTQYF; CDR3nt: TGTGCCAGTAGTATGGACAGACACTCCGCAGATACGCAGTATTTT
abundance: -; j_gene: TRBJ1-1; v_gene: TRBV4-3; d_gene: -; CDR3aa: CASSQGVYQAEAFF; CDR3nt: TGCGCCAGCAGCCAAGGAGTTTATCAGGCTGAAGCTTTCTTT
abundance: -; j_gene: TRBJ2-7; v_gene: TRBV25-1; d_gene: -; CDR3aa: CASSRGSSYEQYF; CDR3nt: TGTGCCAGCAGTAGAGGCAGCTCCTACGAGCAGTACTTC
abundance: -; j_gene: TRBJ1-2; v_gene: TRBV27; d_gene: TRBD1; CDR3aa: CASSRGQHYGYTF; CDR3nt: TGTGCCAGCAGCCGGGGACAGCACTATGGCTACACCTTC
abundance: -; j_gene: TRBJ1-5; v_gene: TRBV2; d_gene: -; CDR3aa: CASSGQLYQPQHF; CDR3nt: TGTGCCAGCAGTGGACAGCTCTATCAGCCCCAGCATTTT
abundance: -; j_gene: TRBJ1-1; v_gene: TRBV7-9; d_gene: -; CDR3aa: CASFTGNTEAFF; CDR3nt: TGTGCCAGCTTTACAGGGAACACTGAAGCTTTCTTT
abundance: -; j_gene: TRBJ2-2; v_gene: TRBV6-5; d_gene: -; CDR3aa: CASSTRTENTGELFF; CDR3nt: TGTGCCAGCAGTACCCGGACAGAGAACACCGGGGAGCTGTTTTTT
abundance: -; j_gene: TRBJ1-1; v_gene: TRBV27; d_gene: -; CDR3aa: CASSSYSTPLNTEAFF; CDR3nt: TGTGCCAGCAGTTCATACTCGACACCGTTGAACACTGAAGCTTTCTTT
abundance: -; j_gene: TRBJ2-5; v_gene: TRBV6-1; d_gene: TRBD2; CDR3aa: CASSDVASGGQETQYF; CDR3nt: TGTGCCAGCAGTGATGTGGCTAGCGGGGGCCAAGAGACCCAGTACTTC
abundance: -; j_gene: TRBJ2-5; v_gene: TRBV7-2; d_gene: -; CDR3aa: CASSFGVGWMKTQYF; CDR3nt: TGTGCCAGCAGCTTCGGGGTTGGATGGATGAAGACCCAGTACTTC
abundance: -; j_gene: TRBJ1-5; v_gene: TRBV7-9; d_gene: -; CDR3aa: CASGAEGHQPQHF; CDR3nt: TGTGCCAGCGGGGCAGAGGGGCATCAGCCCCAGCATTTT
abundance: -; j_gene: TRBJ2-1; v_gene: TRBV29-1; d_gene: TRBD1; CDR3aa: CSVRGTGQGDNEQFF; CDR3nt: TGCAGCGTTCGGGGGACCGGACAGGGCGACAATGAGCAGTTCTTC
abundance: -; j_gene: TRBJ1-3; v_gene: TRBV7-9; d_gene: -; CDR3aa: CASSRSSGNTIYF; CDR3nt: TGTGCCAGCAGCAGGAGCTCTGGAAACACCATATATTTT
abundance: -; j_gene: TRBJ1-6; v_gene: TRBV19; d_gene: TRBD1; CDR3aa: CASSKGQGYSPLHF; CDR3nt: TGTGCCAGTAGCAAGGGACAGGGATATTCACCCCTCCACTTT
abundance: -; j_gene: TRBJ1-4; v_gene: TRBV5-1; d_gene: -; CDR3aa: CASSLLATNEKLFF; CDR3nt: TGCGCCAGCAGCTTGCTGGCAACTAATGAAAAACTGTTTTTT
abundance: -; j_gene: TRBJ2-5; v_gene: TRBV5-1; d_gene: -; CDR3aa: CASSLGGGETQYF; CDR3nt: TGCGCCAGCAGCTTGGGCGGCGGAGAGACCCAGTACTTC
abundance: once; j_gene: TRBJ2-3; v_gene: TRBV6-6; d_gene: TRBD2; CDR3aa: CATTTSGRDTQYF; CDR3nt: TGTGCCACCACTACTAGCGGGAGAGATACGCAGTATTTT
abundance: -; j_gene: TRBJ1-2; v_gene: TRBV6-5; d_gene: -; CDR3aa: CASSYSGDNYGYTF; CDR3nt: TGTGCCAGCAGTTACTCTGGGGATAACTATGGCTACACCTTC
abundance: -; j_gene: TRBJ1-3; v_gene: TRBV18; d_gene: -; CDR3aa: CASSLQHPSGNTIYF; CDR3nt: TGTGCCAGCTCACTTCAACATCCCTCTGGAAACACCATATATTTT
abundance: -; j_gene: TRBJ2-1; v_gene: TRBV25-1; d_gene: -; CDR3aa: CASSYGTEQFF; CDR3nt: TGTGCCAGCAGTTATGGTACTGAGCAGTTCTTC
abundance: -; j_gene: TRBJ1-1; v_gene: TRBV4-1; d_gene: -; CDR3aa: CASSLQDPNTEAFF; CDR3nt: TGCGCCAGCAGCCTACAGGATCCCAACACTGAAGCTTTCTTT
abundance: -; j_gene: TRBJ1-4; v_gene: TRBV9; d_gene: -; CDR3aa: CASSPHPPGYRDNNEKLFF; CDR3nt: TGTGCCAGCAGCCCTCACCCCCCGGGGTACCGGGACAATAATGAAAAACTGTTTTTT
abundance: -; j_gene: TRBJ1-1; v_gene: TRBV6-5; d_gene: -; CDR3aa: CASSEDTGYTEAFF; CDR3nt: TGTGCCAGCAGTGAAGATACAGGGTACACTGAAGCTTTCTTT
abundance: -; j_gene: TRBJ2-1; v_gene: TRBV11-2; d_gene: TRBD2; CDR3aa: CASSLGGLAGGEQFF; CDR3nt: TGTGCCAGCAGCTTAGGTGGACTAGCGGGAGGGGAGCAGTTCTTC
abundance: -; j_gene: TRBJ2-7; v_gene: TRBV6-5; d_gene: TRBD1; CDR3aa: CASSYGQDSYEQYF; CDR3nt: TGTGCCAGCAGTTACGGACAGGACTCCTACGAGCAGTACTTC
abundance: -; j_gene: TRBJ2-1; v_gene: TRBV4-3; d_gene: -; CDR3aa: CASSQDHYGNEQFF; CDR3nt: TGCGCCAGCAGCCAAGATCATTACGGCAATGAGCAGTTCTTC
abundance: -; j_gene: TRBJ1-1; v_gene: TRBV28; d_gene: TRBD1; CDR3aa: CASSGTGANTEAFF; CDR3nt: TGTGCCAGCAGTGGGACAGGGGCGAACACTGAAGCTTTCTTT